This T cell receptor (beta chain) was sequenced during a study of T cells in narcolepsy. Study-wide context: Healthy controls were enrolled alongside patients with narcolepsy type 1 or type 2.

Study-level points and caveats: HCRT-specific and TRIB2-specific autoreactive clonotypes appeared among same-patient CSF and blood CD4+ clonotypes. Reportedly, autoreactive clonotypes were serially detected in patients' blood but not controls'.

Method: immunoSEQ multiplex PCR; TCRdb's copy keeps in-frame clones and lacks some. Seen here are about 20,000 clones, around 83% observed once, and the top ten hold more than 1.5%. In its sample, this clone was seen a few times. Its specificity is not known. This CDR3 spans 14 amino acids. Trimming left V 2 bases short and J 3 bases short, with 10 bases between. CDR1 is LNHDA and CDR2 is SQIVND in the germline V gene (reference sequence). The material sequenced was memory (CD45RA-) CD4+ T cells from blood. The V gene is TRBV19, the J gene TRBJ1-1; D is uncertain. This sequence was found in a human donor in good health. CDR3 sequence (DNA): TGTGCCAGTAGTATAAAGGGTTCCGACACTGAAGCTTTCTTT. Its translation: CASSIKGSDTEAFF. Complete variable domain (other parts from reference TRBV19 and TRBJ1-1): DGGITQSPKYLFRKEGQNVTLSCEQNLNHDAMYWYRQDPGQGLRLIYYSQIVNDFQKGDIAEGYSVSREKKESFPLTVTSAQKNPTAFYLCASSIKGSDTEAFFGQGTRLTVV.